Shown below are 5 T cell receptor beta chains from a single sample sequenced in a study of naive and memory T cell subsets. Both TRBC1 and TRBC2 were covered by a beta constant-region primer of two equimolar oligonucleotides. Nested alpha and beta constant-region primers with the SP2 primer drove four PCR rounds on ligated cDNA. TCRdb analysed the UMI-ligation and nested PCR reads with MiXCR anew, one entry per CDR3 protein. The data contain about 120,000 distinct CDR3 sequences, just over 35% of them singletons. Source material: central memory CD4+ T cells from blood. The receptors stem from a human donor in good health.

This clonotype was counted between two and nine times. For the CDR3, the DNA is TGCGCCAGCAGCCAAGAGGACAGGGCGAACACCGGGGAGCTGTTTTTT. Protein: CASSQEDRANTGELFF. The genes are TRBV4-3 and TRBJ2-2, with 8 nucleotides matching TRBD1. With V trimmed by 0 bases and J by 0 bases, 0 bases remained unmatched. The CDR3 has 16 amino acids. Germline values: CDR1 LGHNA, CDR2 YSLEER.

This clonotype was observed a few times. J is TRBJ1-2 and V is TRBV2; 7 bases align to TRBD1. Germline lookup yields CDR1 SNHLY and CDR2 FYNNEI. The CDR3 covers 13 residues. The junction had 4 bases not matched to a gene; V was cut back by 3 bases and J by 6 bases. The CDR3 DNA reads as TGTGCCAGCAGTGAGTTAGGGGGCGATGGCTACACCTTC. Protein product: CASSELGGDGYTF.

This clonotype was recorded only once. This chain's CDR3 is CAHGTGKYNEQFF. The CDR3 coding sequence is TGTGCCCATGGGACAGGGAAATACAATGAGCAGTTCTTC. The gene calls are TRBV30 and TRBJ2-1; 9 bases map to TRBD1. The CDR3 spans 13 residues. V lost 8 bases and J lost 4; bases outside the gene matches: 6. Germline V gives CDR1 GTSNPN, CDR2 SVGIG (reference sequence).

This clonotype was observed a few times. One junction end disagrees with the germline gene, perhaps due to a read error. The rearrangement joins TRBV13 to TRBJ2-3; 11 nucleotides align to TRBD2. Germline V CDR1 and CDR2: PRHDT, FYEKMQ (reference sequence). The CDR3 sequence is 16 residues long. The CDR3 sequence is CASSSSGTSGQLPPSF. The DNA of the CDR3 is TGTGCCAGCAGTTCTTCCGGGACTAGCGGCCAGCTTCCCCCCTCTTTT.

The chain carries TRBV6-5 and TRBJ1-5; no reliable D call. The CDR3 runs 14 residues. V was shortened by 3 bases and J by 6 bases, with 12 bases between the two germline ends. Germline-derived CDR1 and CDR2 are MNHEY and SVGAGI. CDR3: CASSYRSDAQPQHF. In DNA form, the CDR3 reads TGTGCCAGCAGTTATCGTTCGGATGCTCAGCCCCAGCATTTT.